The 5 T cell receptor beta chains below come from one sample, sequenced in a study of blood T cell repertoires in COVID-19. Produced via immunoSEQ multiplex PCR; TCRdb's table is partial and in-frame only. Of about 210,000 clones listed, about 83% were seen once; the top ten hold 6.5% to 9%. The sequenced sample was peripheral blood. These receptors all come from a woman aged 50 to 65 with active or convalescent COVID-19.

CDR3 nucleotides: TGTGCCAGTAGTATATCCCAGGGGCTCGAGCAGTACTTC. This translates into CASSISQGLEQYF. The chain recombines TRBV19 with TRBJ2-7, with a weak D call TRBD1 (6 bases). Germline V gives CDR1 LNHDA, CDR2 SQIVND (reference sequence). The CDR3 has 13 amino acids. Deletions cut 2 bases from V and 6 bases from J, with 11 bases between.

V gene TRBV5-1 combines with J gene TRBJ1-3; D unresolved. V gave up 4 bases and J gave up 0 bases, with 14 bases separating them. The germline CDR1 and CDR2 sequences are SGHRS and YFSETQ. CDR3 length equals 16 residues. The CDR3 sequence is CASSPGGVPSGNTIYF. CDR3 DNA: TGCGCCAGCAGCCCCGGCGGGGTCCCCTCTGGAAACACCATATATTTT.

V is TRBV6-5 and J is TRBJ1-6, with D unclear. This CDR3 comprises 14 residues. The germline V and J ends were trimmed by 5 bases and 8 bases, with 13 bases remaining between them. Looked up from germline, CDR1 is MNHEY and CDR2 is SVGAGI. The CDR3 here is CASSRTGWDSPLHF. CDR3 DNA: TGTGCCAGCAGTCGGACGGGATGGGATTCACCCCTCCACTTT.

In its sample, this clone was seen once. The chain employs TRBV6-5 and TRBJ2-5; no definite D call. V was shortened by 0 bases and J by 2 bases, with 10 bases between the two germline ends. Germline V gene data show CDR1 as MNHEY and CDR2 as SVGAGI. The CDR3 covers 15 residues. CDR3 residues: CASSYSPGLQETQYF. In nucleotides, the CDR3 is TGTGCCAGCAGTTACTCCCCTGGGCTGCAAGAGACCCAGTACTTC.

The rearrangement uses TRBV5-4 and TRBJ2-7, with D unclear. V was clipped by 0 bases and J by 7 bases, with 8 bases between them. CDR3 length: 12 residues. The germline gives CDR1 SGHNT, CDR2 YYREEE (reference sequence). This CDR3 reads CASSLDAVEQYF. CDR3 coding DNA: TGTGCCAGCAGCTTGGACGCGGTGGAGCAGTACTTC.